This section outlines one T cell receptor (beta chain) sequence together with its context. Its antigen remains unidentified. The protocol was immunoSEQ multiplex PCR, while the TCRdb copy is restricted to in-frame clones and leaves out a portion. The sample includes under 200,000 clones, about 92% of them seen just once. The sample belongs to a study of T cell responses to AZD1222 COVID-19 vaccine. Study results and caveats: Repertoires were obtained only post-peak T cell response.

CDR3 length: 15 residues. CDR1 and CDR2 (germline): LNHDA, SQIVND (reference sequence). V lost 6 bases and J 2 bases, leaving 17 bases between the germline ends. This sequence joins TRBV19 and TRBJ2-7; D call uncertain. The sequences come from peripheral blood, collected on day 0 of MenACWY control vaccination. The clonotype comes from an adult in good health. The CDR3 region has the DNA TGTGCCAGTAGCCAACAGTCTTCCAACCCCTACGAGCAGTACTTC. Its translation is CASSQQSSNPYEQYF.